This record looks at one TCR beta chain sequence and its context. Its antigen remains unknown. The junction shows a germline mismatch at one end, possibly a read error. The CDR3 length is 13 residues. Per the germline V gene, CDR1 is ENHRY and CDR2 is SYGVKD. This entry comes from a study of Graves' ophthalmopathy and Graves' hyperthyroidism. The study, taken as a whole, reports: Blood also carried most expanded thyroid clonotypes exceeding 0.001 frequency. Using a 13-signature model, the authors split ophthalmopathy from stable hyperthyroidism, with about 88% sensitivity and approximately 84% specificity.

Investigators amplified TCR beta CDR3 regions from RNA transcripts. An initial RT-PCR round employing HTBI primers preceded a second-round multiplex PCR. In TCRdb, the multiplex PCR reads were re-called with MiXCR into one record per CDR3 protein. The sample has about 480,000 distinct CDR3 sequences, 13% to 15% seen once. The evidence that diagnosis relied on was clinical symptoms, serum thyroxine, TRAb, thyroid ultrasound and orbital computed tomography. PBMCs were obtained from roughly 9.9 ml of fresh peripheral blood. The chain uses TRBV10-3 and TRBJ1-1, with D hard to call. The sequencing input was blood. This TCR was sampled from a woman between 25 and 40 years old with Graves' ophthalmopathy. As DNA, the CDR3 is TGTGCCTATAGGCAGCATGAAAACACTGAAGCTCTCTTT. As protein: CAYRQHENTEALF.